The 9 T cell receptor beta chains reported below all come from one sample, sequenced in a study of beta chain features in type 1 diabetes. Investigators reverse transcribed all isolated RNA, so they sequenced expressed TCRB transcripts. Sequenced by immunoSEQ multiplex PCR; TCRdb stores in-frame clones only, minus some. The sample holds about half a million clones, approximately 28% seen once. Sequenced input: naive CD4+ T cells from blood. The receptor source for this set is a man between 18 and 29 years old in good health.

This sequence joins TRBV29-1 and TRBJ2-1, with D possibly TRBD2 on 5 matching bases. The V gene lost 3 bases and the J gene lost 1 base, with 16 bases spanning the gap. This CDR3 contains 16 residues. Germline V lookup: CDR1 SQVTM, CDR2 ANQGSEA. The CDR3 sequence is CSVDLVASTSYNEQFF. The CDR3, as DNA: TGCAGCGTTGACTTGGTAGCGTCAACATCCTACAATGAGCAGTTCTTC.

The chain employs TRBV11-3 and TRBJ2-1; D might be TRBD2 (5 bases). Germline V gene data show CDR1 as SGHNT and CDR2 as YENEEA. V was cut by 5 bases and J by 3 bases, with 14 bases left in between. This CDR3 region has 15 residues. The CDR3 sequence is CASSLGSDYYNEQFF. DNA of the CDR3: TGTGCCAGCAGCCTTGGATCCGACTACTACAATGAGCAGTTCTTC.

The CDR3 region has the DNA TGTGCCAGCTCACCAGGACTAGCGGATGGCACAGATACGCAGTATTTT. This translates into CASSPGLADGTDTQYF. This chain uses TRBV18 with TRBJ2-3, with TRBD2 matching 10 bases. The CDR3 length is 16 residues. V shed 2 bases and J 1 base; nucleotides not matched to a gene: 3. Germline V CDR1 and CDR2: KGHSH, LQKENI.

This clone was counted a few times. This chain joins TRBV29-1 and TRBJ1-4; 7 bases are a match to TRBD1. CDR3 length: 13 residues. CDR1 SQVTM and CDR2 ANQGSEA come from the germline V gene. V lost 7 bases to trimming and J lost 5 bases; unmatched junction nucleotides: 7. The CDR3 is CSGSRGNNEKLFF. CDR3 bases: TGCAGCGGATCCAGGGGGAACAATGAAAAACTGTTTTTT.

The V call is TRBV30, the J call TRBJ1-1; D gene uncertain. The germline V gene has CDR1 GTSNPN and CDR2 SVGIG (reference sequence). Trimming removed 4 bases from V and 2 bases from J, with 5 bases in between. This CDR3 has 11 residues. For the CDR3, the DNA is TGTGCCTGGAAGAGAAACACTGAAGCTTTCTTT. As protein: CAWKRNTEAFF.

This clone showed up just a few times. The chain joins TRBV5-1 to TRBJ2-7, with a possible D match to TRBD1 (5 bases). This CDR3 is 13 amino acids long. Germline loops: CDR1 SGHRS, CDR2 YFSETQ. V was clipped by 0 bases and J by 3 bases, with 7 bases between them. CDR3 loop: CASSLEGYYEQYF. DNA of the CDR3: TGCGCCAGCAGCTTGGAGGGGTACTACGAGCAGTACTTC. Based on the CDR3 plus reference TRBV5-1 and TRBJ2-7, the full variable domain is KAGVTQTPRYLIKTRGQQVTLSCSPISGHRSVSWYQQTPGQGLQFLFEYFSETQRNKGNFPGRFSGRQFSNSRSEMNVSTLELGDSALYLCASSLEGYYEQYFGPGTRLTVT.

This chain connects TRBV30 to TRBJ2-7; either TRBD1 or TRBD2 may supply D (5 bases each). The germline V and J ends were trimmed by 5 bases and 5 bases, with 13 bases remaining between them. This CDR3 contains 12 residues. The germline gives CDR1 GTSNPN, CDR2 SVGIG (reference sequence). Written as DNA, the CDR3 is TGTGCCTGGTCCTACCGGGGACACGAGCAGTACTTC. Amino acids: CAWSYRGHEQYF.

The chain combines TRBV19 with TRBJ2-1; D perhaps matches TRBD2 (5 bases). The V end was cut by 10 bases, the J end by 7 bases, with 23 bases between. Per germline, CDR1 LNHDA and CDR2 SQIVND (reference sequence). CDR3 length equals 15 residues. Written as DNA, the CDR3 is TGTGCCACCAAATCCCTCGGGCCGAGAGGGAATGAGCAGTTCTTC. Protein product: CATKSLGPRGNEQFF.

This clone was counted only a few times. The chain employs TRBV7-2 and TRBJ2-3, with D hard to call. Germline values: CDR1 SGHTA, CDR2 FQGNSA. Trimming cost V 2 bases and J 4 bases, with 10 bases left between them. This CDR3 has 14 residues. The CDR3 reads CASSLRQQADTQYF. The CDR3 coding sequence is TGTGCCAGCAGCTTAAGGCAGCAGGCAGATACGCAGTATTTT.